The clone carrying this T cell receptor (beta chain) has ten or more counts. The antigen is undetermined. The data were taken from a study of T cells after posttransplantation cyclophosphamide. The protocol was immunoSEQ multiplex PCR, while the TCRdb copy is restricted to in-frame clones and leaves out a portion. The data show about 14,000 clones, with none appearing a single time. Busulfan-fludarabine conditioning, marrow transplant, and cyclophosphamide on days +3 and +4 were administered. Study observations and caveats: Recipient CMV seropositivity and CMV reactivation strongly tracked TRB clonality. Later blood repertoires were often dominated by clones from the donor CD8+ memory compartment. Skin or GI-infiltrating T cells shared few TRB sequences with blood.

The V and J ends lost 7 bases and 2 bases respectively, with 17 bases between them. This CDR3 spans 15 amino acids. Germline loops: CDR1 SGDLS, CDR2 YYNGEE. Sequenced material: PBMCs, taken 950 to 1,200 days after allogeneic stem cell transplant with posttransplant cyclophosphamide. This clonotype was sampled from a female patient in her 40s who received an allogeneic stem cell transplant from a related donor, was CMV-positive, and had no GVHD. Some T cells may arise from the graft donor. V and J are TRBV9 and TRBJ2-3; D is perhaps TRBD2 (7 bases). The CDR3 sequence is CASALTGGFTDTQYF. The CDR3 DNA follows: TGTGCCAGCGCGTTGACGGGGGGCTTCACAGATACGCAGTATTTT.